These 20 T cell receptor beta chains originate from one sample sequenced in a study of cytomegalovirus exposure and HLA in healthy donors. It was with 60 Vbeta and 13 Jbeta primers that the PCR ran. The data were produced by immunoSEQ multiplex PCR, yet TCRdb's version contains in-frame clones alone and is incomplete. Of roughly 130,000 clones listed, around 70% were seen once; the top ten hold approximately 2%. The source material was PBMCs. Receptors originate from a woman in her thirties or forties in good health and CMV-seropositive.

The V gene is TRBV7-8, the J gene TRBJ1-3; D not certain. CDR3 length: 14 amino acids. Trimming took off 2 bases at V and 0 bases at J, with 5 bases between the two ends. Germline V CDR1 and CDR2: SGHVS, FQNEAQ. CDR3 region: CASSLRSSGNTIYF. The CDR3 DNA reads TGTGCCAGCAGCTTACGGAGCTCTGGAAACACCATATATTTT. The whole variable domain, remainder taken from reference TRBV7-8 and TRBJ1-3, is GAGVSQSPRYKVAKRGQDVALRCDPISGHVSLFWYQQALGQGPEFLTYFQNEAQLDKSGLPSDRFFAERPEGSVSTLKIQRTQQEDSAVYLCASSLRSSGNTIYFGEGSWLTVV.

Here the CDR3 reads CASSPYRGSSYEQYF. In DNA, the CDR3 is TGTGCCAGCAGTCCCTACAGGGGGAGCTCCTACGAGCAGTACTTC. V is TRBV27 and J is TRBJ2-7, with 8 bases fitting TRBD1. The CDR3 totals 15 residues. J lost 0 bases, V lost 5 bases, and 6 bases had no gene match. Germline CDR1 is MNHEY and CDR2 is SMNVEV (reference sequence).

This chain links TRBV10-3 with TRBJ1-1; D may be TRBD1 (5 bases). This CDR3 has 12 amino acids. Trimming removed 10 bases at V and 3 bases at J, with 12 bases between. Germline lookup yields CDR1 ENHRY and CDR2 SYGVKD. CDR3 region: CATRAVDTEAFF. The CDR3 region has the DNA TGTGCCACCAGGGCGGTGGACACTGAAGCTTTCTTT.

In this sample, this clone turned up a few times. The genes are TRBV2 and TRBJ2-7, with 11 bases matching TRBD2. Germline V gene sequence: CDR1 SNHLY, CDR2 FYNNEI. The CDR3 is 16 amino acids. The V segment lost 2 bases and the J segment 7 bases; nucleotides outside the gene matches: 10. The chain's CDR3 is CASSERVAGGNREQYF. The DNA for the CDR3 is TGTGCCAGCAGTGAAAGGGTAGCGGGAGGGAACCGTGAGCAGTACTTC.

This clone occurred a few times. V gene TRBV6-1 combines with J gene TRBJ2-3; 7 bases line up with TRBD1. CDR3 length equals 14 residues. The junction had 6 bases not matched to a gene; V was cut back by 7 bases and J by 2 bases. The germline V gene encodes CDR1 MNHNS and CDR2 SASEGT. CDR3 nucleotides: TGTGCCAGCACCCTACAGGGGACCACAGATACGCAGTATTTT. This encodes CASTLQGTTDTQYF.

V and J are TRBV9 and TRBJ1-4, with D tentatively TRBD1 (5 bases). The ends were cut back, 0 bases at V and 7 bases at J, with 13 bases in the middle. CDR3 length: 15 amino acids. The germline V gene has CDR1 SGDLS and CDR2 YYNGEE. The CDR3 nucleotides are TGTGCCAGCAGCGTAGGCTCCAGGGAGGGTGAAAAACTGTTTTTT. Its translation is CASSVGSREGEKLFF.

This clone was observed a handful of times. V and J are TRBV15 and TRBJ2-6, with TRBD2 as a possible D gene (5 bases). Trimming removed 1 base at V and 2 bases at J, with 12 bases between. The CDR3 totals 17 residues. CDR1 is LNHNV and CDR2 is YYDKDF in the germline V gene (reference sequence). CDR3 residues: CATSRAVEGPGANVLTF. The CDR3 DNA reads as TGTGCCACCAGCAGAGCCGTTGAGGGCCCTGGGGCCAACGTCCTGACTTTC.

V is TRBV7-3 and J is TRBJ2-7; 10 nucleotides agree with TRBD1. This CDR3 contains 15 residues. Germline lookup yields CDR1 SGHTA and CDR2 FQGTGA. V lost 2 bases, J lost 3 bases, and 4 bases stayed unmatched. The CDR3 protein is CASSLPGQGHYEQYF. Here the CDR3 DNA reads TGTGCCAGCAGCTTACCGGGACAGGGGCACTACGAGCAGTACTTC.

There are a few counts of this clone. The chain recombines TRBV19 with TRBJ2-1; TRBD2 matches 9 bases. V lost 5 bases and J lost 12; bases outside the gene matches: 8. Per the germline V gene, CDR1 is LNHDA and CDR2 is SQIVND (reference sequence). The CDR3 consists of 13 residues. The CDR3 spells CASSLREGLGQFF. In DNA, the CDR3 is TGTGCCAGTAGTCTGCGGGAGGGCCTAGGGCAGTTCTTC.

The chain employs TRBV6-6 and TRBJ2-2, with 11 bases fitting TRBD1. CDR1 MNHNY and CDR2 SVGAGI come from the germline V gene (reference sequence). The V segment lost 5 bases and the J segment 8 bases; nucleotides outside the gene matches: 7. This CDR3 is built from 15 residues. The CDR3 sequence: CASSARTGGSGELFF. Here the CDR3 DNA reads TGTGCCAGCAGTGCTAGGACAGGGGGCTCTGGGGAGCTGTTTTTT.

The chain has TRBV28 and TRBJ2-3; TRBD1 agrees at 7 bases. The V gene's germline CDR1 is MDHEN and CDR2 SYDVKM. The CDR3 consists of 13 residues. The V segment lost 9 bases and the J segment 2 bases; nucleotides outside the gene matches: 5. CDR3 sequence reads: CASMGQYTDTQYF. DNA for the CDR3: TGTGCCAGTATGGGACAGTACACAGATACGCAGTATTTT.

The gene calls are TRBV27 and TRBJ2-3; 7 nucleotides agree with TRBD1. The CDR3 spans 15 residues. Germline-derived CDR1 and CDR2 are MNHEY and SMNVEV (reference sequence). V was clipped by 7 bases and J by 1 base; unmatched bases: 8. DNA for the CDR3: TGTGCCAGCACCCGGTGGACAGGCCGCACAGATACGCAGTATTTT. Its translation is CASTRWTGRTDTQYF.

The CDR3 DNA follows: TGTGCCAGCAGCCAATCTACAGGGTTTAATTCACCCCTCCACTTT. Protein: CASSQSTGFNSPLHF. V gene TRBV4-2 combines with J gene TRBJ1-6; weak D call: TRBD1 (6 bases). The CDR3 spans 15 residues. V gave up 2 bases and J gave up 6 bases, with 11 bases separating them. The germline V gene encodes CDR1 LGHNA and CDR2 YNFKEQ.

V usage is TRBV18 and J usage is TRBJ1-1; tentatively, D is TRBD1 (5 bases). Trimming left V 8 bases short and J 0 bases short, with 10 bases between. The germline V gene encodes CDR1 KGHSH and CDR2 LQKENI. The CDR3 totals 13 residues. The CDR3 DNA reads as TGTGCCAGCACCGACAGTTTGAACACTGAAGCTTTCTTT. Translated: CASTDSLNTEAFF. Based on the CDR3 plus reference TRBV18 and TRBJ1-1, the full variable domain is NAGVMQNPRHLVRRRGQEARLRCSPMKGHSHVYWYRQLPEEGLKFMVYLQKENIIDESGMPKERFSAEFPKEGPSILRIQQVVRGDSAAYFCASTDSLNTEAFFGQGTRLTVV.

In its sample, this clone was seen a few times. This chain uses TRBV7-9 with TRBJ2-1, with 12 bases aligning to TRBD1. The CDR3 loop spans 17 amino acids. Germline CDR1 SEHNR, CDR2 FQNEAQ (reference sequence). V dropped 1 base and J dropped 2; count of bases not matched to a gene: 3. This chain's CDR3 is CASSLGGTGGAYNEQFF. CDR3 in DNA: TGTGCCAGCAGCTTAGGCGGGACAGGGGGCGCCTACAATGAGCAGTTCTTC.

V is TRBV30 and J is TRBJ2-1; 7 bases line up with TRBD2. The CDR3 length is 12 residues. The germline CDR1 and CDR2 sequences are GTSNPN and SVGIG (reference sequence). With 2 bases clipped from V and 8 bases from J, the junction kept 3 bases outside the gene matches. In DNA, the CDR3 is TGTGCCTGGAGTTCTAGCGGCCATGAGCAGTTCTTC. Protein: CAWSSSGHEQFF.

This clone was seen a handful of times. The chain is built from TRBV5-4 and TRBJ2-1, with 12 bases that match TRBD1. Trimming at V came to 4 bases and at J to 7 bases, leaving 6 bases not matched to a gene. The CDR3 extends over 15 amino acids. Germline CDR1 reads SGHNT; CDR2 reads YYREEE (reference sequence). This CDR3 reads CASSHGTGGVNEQFF. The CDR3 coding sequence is TGTGCCAGCAGCCACGGGACAGGGGGCGTGAATGAGCAGTTCTTC.

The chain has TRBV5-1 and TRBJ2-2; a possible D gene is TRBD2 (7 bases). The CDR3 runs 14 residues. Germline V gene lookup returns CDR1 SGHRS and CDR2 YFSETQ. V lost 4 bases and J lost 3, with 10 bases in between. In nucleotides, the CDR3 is TGCGCCAGCAGCCGGGGGGCCGACACCGGGGAGCTGTTTTTT. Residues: CASSRGADTGELFF.

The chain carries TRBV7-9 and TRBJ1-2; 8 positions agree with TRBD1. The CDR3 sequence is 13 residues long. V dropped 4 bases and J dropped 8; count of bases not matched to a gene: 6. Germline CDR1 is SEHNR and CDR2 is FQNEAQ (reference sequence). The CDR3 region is CASSSPGTGGYTF. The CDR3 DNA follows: TGTGCCAGCAGCTCTCCCGGGACAGGAGGCTACACCTTC.

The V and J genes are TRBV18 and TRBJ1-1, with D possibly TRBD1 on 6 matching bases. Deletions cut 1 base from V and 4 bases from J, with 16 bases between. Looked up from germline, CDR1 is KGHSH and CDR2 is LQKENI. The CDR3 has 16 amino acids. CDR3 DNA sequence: TGTGCCAGCTCACCACTGACCGCGGGGGGCAGCACTGAAGCTTTCTTT. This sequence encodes CASSPLTAGGSTEAFF. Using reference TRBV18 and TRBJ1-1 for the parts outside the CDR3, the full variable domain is NAGVMQNPRHLVRRRGQEARLRCSPMKGHSHVYWYRQLPEEGLKFMVYLQKENIIDESGMPKERFSAEFPKEGPSILRIQQVVRGDSAAYFCASSPLTAGGSTEAFFGQGTRLTVV.